The 30 T cell receptor beta chains presented below share a single source sample, sequenced in a study of CD8 T cells in ankylosing spondylitis. Each CDR3 protein is one row after TCRdb ran MiXCR on the 5' RACE reads. The table lists about 160,000 distinct CDR3 sequences, about 42% of them singletons. The sample taken for sequencing was synovial fluid, either unsorted or a sorted T cell fraction (not recorded which). Receptor source: a male donor with ankylosing spondylitis.

The rearrangement uses TRBV7-9 and TRBJ1-1; no clear D. With 3 bases removed from V and 8 bases from J, the gap between germline ends came to 10 bases. The CDR3 covers 12 residues. Per germline, CDR1 SEHNR and CDR2 FQNEAQ (reference sequence). The CDR3 region has the DNA TGTGCCAGCAGCTTTGGGTTAGAAGAAGCTTTCTTT. This gives the protein CASSFGLEEAFF.

This clonotype was counted a few times. The gene calls are TRBV20-1 and TRBJ2-3, with TRBD2 matching 10 bases. V trimming: 3 bases; J trimming: 2 bases; junction bases outside the gene matches: 8. Germline V gives CDR1 DFQATT, CDR2 SNEGSKA (reference sequence). The CDR3 contains 16 residues. The DNA for the CDR3 is TGCAGTGCTAGTAGCGGGAGGATTCGCCCCACAGATACGCAGTATTTT. Protein product: CSASSGRIRPTDTQYF.

The rearrangement links TRBV7-2 to TRBJ1-6; weak D call: TRBD1 (5 bases). Trimming took off 2 bases at V and 9 bases at J, with 17 bases between the two ends. Germline V gives CDR1 SGHTA, CDR2 FQGNSA. The CDR3 has 16 residues. CDR3 in DNA: TGTGCCAGCAGCTTAATACAGGACGAATTGGGTTCACCCCTCCACTTT. Translating gives CASSLIQDELGSPLHF. Combining the CDR3 with reference TRBV7-2 and TRBJ1-6 gives the whole variable domain GAGVSQSPSNKVTEKGKDVELRCDPISGHTALYWYRQSLGQGLEFLIYFQGNSAPDKSGLPSDRFSAERTGGSVSTLTIQRTQQEDSAVYLCASSLIQDELGSPLHFGNGTRLTVT.

Notes on this clonotype: At one of its ends the junction is not consistent with the germline gene, which may arise from a read error. The CDR3 DNA sequence: TGTGCCAGCAGTTCGGACAGTTACGAGCAGTACTTC. Its translation: CASSSDSYEQYF. This chain uses TRBV5-1 with TRBJ2-7; a possible D gene is TRBD1 (6 bases). Germline V gene sequence: CDR1 SGHRS, CDR2 YFSETQ. This CDR3 comprises 12 residues.

This clonotype was counted only a few times. V gene TRBV28 combines with J gene TRBJ2-7; 10 bases match TRBD2. With V trimmed by 6 bases and J by 0 bases, 17 bases remained unmatched. The germline gives CDR1 MDHEN, CDR2 SYDVKM. CDR3 size: 19 residues. CDR3 protein: CASSLPASGRGSGSYEQYF. CDR3 nucleotide sequence: TGTGCCAGCAGCCTTCCGGCTAGCGGGAGAGGGAGTGGCTCCTACGAGCAGTACTTC.

V and J are TRBV30 and TRBJ1-2; D is perhaps TRBD1 (6 bases). The V gene's germline CDR1 is GTSNPN and CDR2 SVGIG (reference sequence). This CDR3 spans 12 amino acids. Between the trimmed V and J ends, which lost 4 bases and 4 bases, there was a span of 10 bases. CDR3 sequence: CAWKGESYGYTF. The CDR3 coding sequence is TGTGCCTGGAAGGGGGAATCCTATGGCTACACCTTC.

The chain is built from TRBV7-2 and TRBJ2-1; no clear D gene. Trimming cost V 3 bases and J 0 bases, with 9 bases left between them. The germline gives CDR1 SGHTA, CDR2 FQGNSA. This CDR3 contains 15 residues. The CDR3 nucleotides are TGTGCCAGCAGCTTGGACCTGAGCTCCTACAATGAGCAGTTCTTC. Protein: CASSLDLSSYNEQFF.

The chain combines TRBV10-3 with TRBJ2-5, with TRBD2 matching over 9 bases. Germline values: CDR1 ENHRY, CDR2 SYGVKD. V lost 10 bases and J lost 5; bases outside the gene matches: 23. The CDR3 contains 18 residues. Here the CDR3 reads CATYPWVAGALLEETQYF. DNA for the CDR3: TGTGCCACCTACCCCTGGGTAGCGGGGGCCCTCCTAGAGGAGACCCAGTACTTC.

The CDR3 region has the DNA TGTGCCAGCAGCGGGGACTCCCGCCCTGGAGCCTACGAGCAGTACTTC. Translating it yields CASSGDSRPGAYEQYF. The chain joins TRBV5-6 to TRBJ2-7; D might be TRBD2 (6 bases). This CDR3 is built from 16 residues. Germline V gene data show CDR1 as SGHDT and CDR2 as YYEEEE. V was shortened by 4 bases and J by 2 bases, with 19 bases between the two germline ends.

This clonotype was counted ten times or more. This chain connects TRBV21-1 to TRBJ2-1; the table gives TRBD2 as D, unverified against the DNA. TRBV21-1 is a documented pseudogene. This CDR3 has 22 residues. In DNA, the CDR3 is TGTGCCAGCAGCAAAGCGCCAGAAGGGACTAGCGGGGGGCATCCTCGTACCAATGAGCAGTTCTTC. It translates to CASSKAPEGTSGGHPRTNEQFF.

The chain has TRBV5-6 and TRBJ2-1; unclear D gene. This CDR3 spans 13 amino acids. Trimming took 3 bases from V and 4 from J, leaving 8 bases between them. Germline CDR1 reads SGHDT; CDR2 reads YYEEEE. Written as DNA, the CDR3 is TGTGCCAGCAGCTCAGGACGGTACAATGAGCAGTTCTTC. Translating gives CASSSGRYNEQFF.

There are a few counts of this clonotype. The rearrangement uses TRBV28 and TRBJ2-3; D not resolved. V shed 3 bases and J shed 5 bases, with 15 bases lying between them. The CDR3 has 15 amino acids. Germline CDR1 and CDR2: MDHEN and SYDVKM. The CDR3 sequence is CASSLWRPIIDTQYF. CDR3 nucleotide sequence: TGTGCCAGCAGTTTGTGGCGGCCGATCATAGATACGCAGTATTTT. The full variable domain, in which reference TRBV28 and TRBJ2-3 provide the parts outside the CDR3, is DVKVTQSSRYLVKRTGEKVFLECVQDMDHENMFWYRQDPGLGLRLIYFSYDVKMKEKGDIPEGYSVSREKKERFSLILESASTNQTSMYLCASSLWRPIIDTQYFGPGTRLTVL.

This clonotype was seen a few times. The gene calls are TRBV20-1 and TRBJ1-4; 9 bases match TRBD1. CDR1 and CDR2 from the germline V gene are DFQATT and SNEGSKA (reference sequence). The CDR3 runs 14 residues. Losses at the gene ends were 5 bases for V and 4 bases for J; bases not matched to a gene: 5. CDR3 residues: CSARGQGHNEKLFF. CDR3 nucleotide sequence: TGCAGTGCTCGCGGACAGGGGCATAATGAAAAACTGTTTTTT.

The chain employs TRBV10-3 and TRBJ2-2; D not resolved. Germline V gene lookup returns CDR1 ENHRY and CDR2 SYGVKD. The CDR3 is 16 residues long. The germline V and J ends were trimmed by 5 bases and 2 bases, with 15 bases remaining between them. The CDR3 bases are TGTGCCATCAGTAAACGGGTGGGCGCTAACACCGGGGAGCTGTTTTTT. The encoded protein is CAISKRVGANTGELFF.

This clonotype was counted between two and nine times. The chain carries TRBV6-9 and TRBJ1-1; 7 positions match TRBD1. This CDR3 has 15 amino acids. Unmatched junction bases numbered 10, after V lost 3 bases and J lost 6 bases. From germline, CDR1 is MNHGY and CDR2 SVAAGI. Here the CDR3 reads CASSYPDRPGAEAFF. The CDR3 DNA is TGTGCCAGCAGTTACCCGGACAGGCCGGGGGCTGAAGCTTTCTTT.

This clonotype appeared a few times. The V and J genes are TRBV7-3 and TRBJ2-1; TRBD2 agrees at 12 bases. Germline V gene data show CDR1 as SGHTA and CDR2 as FQGTGA. Unmatched junction bases numbered 7, after V lost 4 bases and J lost 9 bases. The CDR3 is 15 residues long. The CDR3 loop reads CASSWTSGAGSEQFF. The CDR3 bases are TGTGCCAGCAGCTGGACTAGCGGGGCCGGATCTGAGCAGTTCTTC.

The rearrangement joins TRBV7-9 to TRBJ2-7; 7 positions match TRBD2. The germline V gene encodes CDR1 SEHNR and CDR2 FQNEAQ (reference sequence). CDR3 length: 16 residues. Unmatched junction bases numbered 11, after V lost 1 base and J lost 5 bases. In nucleotides, the CDR3 is TGTGCCAGCAGCTTAGGCGGGGGTGAAGCGTTTGACGAGCAGTACTTC. Its translation is CASSLGGGEAFDEQYF.

The chain combines TRBV28 with TRBJ2-1, with 7 bases lining up with TRBD1. The V gene end was trimmed by 6 bases and the J gene end by 3 bases; junction bases not matched to a gene: 5. From germline, CDR1 is MDHEN and CDR2 SYDVKM. There are 14 residues in the CDR3. CDR3 sequence: CASRIYRGYNEQFF. The CDR3, as DNA: TGTGCCAGCAGGATCTACAGGGGCTACAATGAGCAGTTCTTC.

The V and J genes are TRBV4-2 and TRBJ2-5, with TRBD1 matching over 7 bases. The ends lost 3 bases at V and 7 bases at J; junction bases unmatched: 8. The CDR3 has 14 residues. Germline CDR1 LGHNA, CDR2 YNFKEQ. CDR3 sequence: CASSHRQGRGTQYF. The CDR3 DNA reads TGTGCCAGCAGCCACCGACAGGGACGCGGGACCCAGTACTTC.

This rearrangement joins TRBV4-1 to TRBJ1-1; 9 nucleotides agree with TRBD1. The CDR3 spans 15 residues. From germline, CDR1 is MGHRA and CDR2 YSYEKL. V lost 2 bases to trimming and J lost 5 bases; unmatched junction nucleotides: 6. The CDR3 loop is CASSQSGQGGTEAFF. The DNA of the CDR3 is TGCGCCAGCAGCCAATCGGGACAGGGAGGGACTGAAGCTTTCTTT.

A few counts support this clonotype. The chain combines TRBV28 with TRBJ2-7; 7 nucleotides agree with TRBD1. From germline, CDR1 is MDHEN and CDR2 SYDVKM. Trimming took 6 bases from V and 4 from J; bases not matched to a gene: 9. This CDR3 comprises 14 residues. The CDR3 nucleotides read TGTGCCAGCAGCCCCCCGGGACAGACTTACGAGCAGTACTTC. The encoded protein is CASSPPGQTYEQYF.

This clonotype was found a few times. The chain employs TRBV3-1 and TRBJ1-6; D might be TRBD1 (5 bases). The CDR3 is 17 residues long. V lost 3 bases and J lost 7, with 19 bases in between. Germline CDR1 LGHDT, CDR2 YNNKEL (reference sequence). CDR3 amino acids: CASSQNMETAGNSPLHF. CDR3 bases: TGTGCCAGCAGCCAGAACATGGAAACGGCAGGGAATTCACCCCTCCACTTT. The complete variable domain, with remaining parts taken from reference TRBV3-1 and TRBJ1-6, reads DTAVSQTPKYLVTQMGNDKSIKCEQNLGHDTMYWYKQDSKKFLKIMFSYNNKELIINETVPNRFSPKSPDKAHLNLHINSLELGDSAVYFCASSQNMETAGNSPLHFGNGTRLTVT.

In its sample, this clonotype was seen once. The rearrangement joins TRBV4-2 to TRBJ2-7, with 11 positions matching TRBD1. V trimming: 4 bases; J trimming: 3 bases; junction bases outside the gene matches: 5. The CDR3 is made up of 15 amino acids. CDR1 and CDR2 (germline): LGHNA, YNFKEQ. The CDR3 is CASSPMGQGDYEQYF. The DNA for the CDR3 is TGTGCCAGCAGCCCTATGGGACAGGGGGACTACGAGCAGTACTTC.

This chain connects TRBV27 to TRBJ1-1; tentative D call: TRBD1 (5 bases). The CDR3 has 13 amino acids. From germline, CDR1 is MNHEY and CDR2 SMNVEV (reference sequence). V lost 6 bases, J lost 3 bases, and 11 bases lay in between. The CDR3 is CASSFAGDTEAFF. The CDR3 DNA is TGTGCCAGCAGCTTTGCGGGGGACACTGAAGCTTTCTTT.

The J gene is TRBJ2-7, the V gene TRBV4-1, with no clear D. Germline V gives CDR1 MGHRA, CDR2 YSYEKL. The CDR3 length is 17 residues. Deletions cut 3 bases from V and 3 bases from J, with 21 bases between. The CDR3, as DNA: TGCGCCAGCAGCCAGACGCAGTCGGATTTTCAGATCTACGAGCAGTACTTC. Translating it yields CASSQTQSDFQIYEQYF.

This clonotype was counted only a few times. The V call is TRBV24-1, the J call TRBJ1-3, with 7 bases that match TRBD1. V was pared by 9 bases and J by 3 bases, with 7 bases of the junction left unmatched. The CDR3 is made up of 14 amino acids. The V gene's germline CDR1 is KGHDR and CDR2 SFDVKD. In nucleotides, the CDR3 is TGTGCCACCGGGGACAGCCAAGATGGAAACACCATATATTTT. This gives the protein CATGDSQDGNTIYF.

Only a few counts were recorded for this clonotype. The CDR3 nucleotides are TGTGCCAGCAGTTTTTTACAAGGGCCCCACAATGAGCAGTTCTTC. Its protein product is CASSFLQGPHNEQFF. The chain links TRBV28 to TRBJ2-1; no definite D call. The V and J ends lost 3 bases and 5 bases respectively, with 14 bases between them. The CDR3 covers 15 residues. Germline CDR1 reads MDHEN; CDR2 reads SYDVKM.

This clonotype was counted a few times. This sequence joins TRBV4-2 and TRBJ1-1; D might be TRBD1 (5 bases). V was shortened by 4 bases and J by 2 bases, with 11 bases between the two germline ends. This CDR3 comprises 14 residues. Germline values: CDR1 LGHNA, CDR2 YNFKEQ. CDR3 amino acids: CASSLGDGNTEAFF. The CDR3 bases are TGTGCCAGCAGCCTAGGGGACGGAAACACTGAAGCTTTCTTT.

This clonotype occurred a few times. This chain links TRBV27 with TRBJ2-1; D ambiguous. The V end lost 8 bases, the J end lost 12 bases, and 17 bases lay between the germline ends. The germline CDR1 and CDR2 sequences are MNHEY and SMNVEV (reference sequence). The length of the CDR3 is 12 residues. The CDR3 sequence is CASGPRPGWQFF. The CDR3, as DNA: TGTGCCAGCGGGCCCCGTCCAGGCTGGCAGTTCTTC.

This clonotype was seen repeatedly, ten times or more. The chain couples TRBV5-1 to TRBJ2-7; 7 bases match TRBD2. The length of the CDR3 is 15 residues. The trim removed 0 bases at V and 3 bases at J, leaving 6 bases unmatched. Germline V gene data show CDR1 as SGHRS and CDR2 as YFSETQ. CDR3 amino acids: CASSLAPSGSYEQYF. The CDR3 region has the DNA TGCGCCAGCAGCTTGGCACCTAGCGGCAGCTACGAGCAGTACTTC. Together with reference TRBV5-1 and TRBJ2-7, the CDR3 gives the full variable domain: KAGVTQTPRYLIKTRGQQVTLSCSPISGHRSVSWYQQTPGQGLQFLFEYFSETQRNKGNFPGRFSGRQFSNSRSEMNVSTLELGDSALYLCASSLAPSGSYEQYFGPGTRLTVT.